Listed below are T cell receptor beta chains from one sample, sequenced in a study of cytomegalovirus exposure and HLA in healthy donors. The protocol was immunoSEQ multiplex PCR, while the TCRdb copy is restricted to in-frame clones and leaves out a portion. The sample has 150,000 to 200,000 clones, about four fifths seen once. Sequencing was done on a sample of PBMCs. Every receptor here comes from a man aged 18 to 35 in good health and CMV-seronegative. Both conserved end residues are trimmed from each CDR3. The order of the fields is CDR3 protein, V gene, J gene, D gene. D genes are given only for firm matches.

CDR3 protein: ASSYSGGHTGELF; V gene: TRBV6-5; J gene: TRBJ2-2; D gene: NA
CDR3 protein: ASSPATGSNQPQH; V gene: TRBV11-2; J gene: TRBJ1-5; D gene: NA
CDR3 protein: ASSTQGVGYEQY; V gene: TRBV5-4; J gene: TRBJ2-7; D gene: TRBD1
CDR3 protein: ASSPRQGQETQY; V gene: TRBV4-3; J gene: TRBJ2-5; D gene: TRBD1
CDR3 protein: ASSYIQGYEQY; V gene: TRBV7-9; J gene: TRBJ2-7; D gene: NA
CDR3 protein: ASSYSPGSDTQY; V gene: TRBV6-6; J gene: TRBJ2-3; D gene: NA
CDR3 protein: ASSRDRGNSPLH; V gene: TRBV7-9; J gene: TRBJ1-6; D gene: TRBD1
CDR3 protein: ASSPTRGGELF; V gene: TRBV6-6; J gene: TRBJ2-2; D gene: NA
CDR3 protein: ASSPGGADTEAF; V gene: TRBV18; J gene: TRBJ1-1; D gene: NA
CDR3 protein: ASSVRSSRWAGELF; V gene: TRBV9; J gene: TRBJ2-2; D gene: NA
CDR3 protein: ASSPGRDSYGYT; V gene: TRBV2; J gene: TRBJ1-2; D gene: TRBD1
CDR3 protein: ASSFHPQVNTEAF; V gene: TRBV7-2; J gene: TRBJ1-1; D gene: NA
CDR3 protein: ASSGGINYSGNTIY; V gene: TRBV9; J gene: TRBJ1-3; D gene: NA
CDR3 protein: ASSPHLENIQY; V gene: TRBV9; J gene: TRBJ2-4; D gene: NA
CDR3 protein: ASSSSGGSYGYT; V gene: TRBV7-2; J gene: TRBJ1-2; D gene: NA
CDR3 protein: ASSPAGHHEQY; V gene: TRBV7-9; J gene: TRBJ2-7; D gene: NA
CDR3 protein: ASSWDRSYNEQF; V gene: TRBV11-3; J gene: TRBJ2-1; D gene: TRBD1
CDR3 protein: ASSDRNYGYT; V gene: TRBV6-1; J gene: TRBJ1-2; D gene: NA
CDR3 protein: ASSVGTGQETQY; V gene: TRBV9; J gene: TRBJ2-5; D gene: TRBD1
CDR3 protein: ASSFRGLSTGELF; V gene: TRBV7-8; J gene: TRBJ2-2; D gene: TRBD1
CDR3 protein: ADGLAGVQETQY; V gene: TRBV7-9; J gene: TRBJ2-5; D gene: TRBD2
CDR3 protein: ASSEVWGVDTEAF; V gene: TRBV4-2; J gene: TRBJ1-1; D gene: NA
CDR3 protein: ASSERGFPSYEQY; V gene: TRBV6-1; J gene: TRBJ2-7; D gene: NA
CDR3 protein: ASSLGQGGQETQY; V gene: TRBV5-1; J gene: TRBJ2-5; D gene: TRBD1
CDR3 protein: ASRSGTSSAYEQY; V gene: TRBV11-1; J gene: TRBJ2-7; D gene: TRBD2
CDR3 protein: ASSPSLGGDTEAF; V gene: TRBV9; J gene: TRBJ1-1; D gene: NA
CDR3 protein: ASSERGPYNSPLH; V gene: TRBV10-2; J gene: TRBJ1-6; D gene: NA
CDR3 protein: ASSPGDSREKLF; V gene: TRBV19; J gene: TRBJ1-4; D gene: NA
CDR3 protein: ATGQGAGEQF; V gene: TRBV10-3; J gene: TRBJ2-1; D gene: TRBD1
CDR3 protein: ASSLSLGLAGHEQY; V gene: TRBV7-2; J gene: TRBJ2-7; D gene: TRBD2
CDR3 protein: ASSLGPWTVNTEAF; V gene: TRBV5-8; J gene: TRBJ1-1; D gene: NA